These T cell receptor beta chains were read from a single sample in a study of T cells after yellow fever vaccination. One entry per CDR3 protein results from TCRdb running MiXCR on the 5' RACE reads. This table has 400,000 or so distinct CDR3 sequences, about 9.9% appearing once. The specimen comprised PBMCs, sampled on the day of the first yellow fever vaccination. These receptors were taken from a man younger than 35 who received the YFV17D yellow fever vaccine. Both conserved end residues are part of each CDR3. The order of the fields is V gene, J gene, D gene, clone size, CDR3 protein, CDR3 DNA. A D gene is named only where the DNA matches it firmly. Rows give clone size only sometimes, using once, few, many, or a class for an expanded clone.

V: TRBV5-1
J: TRBJ2-2
D: -
size: -
CDR3: CASSLGGSLVLYSRNTGELFF
DNA: TGCGCCAGCAGCTTGGGGGGCAGCCTTGTCCTCTATAGCAGGAACACCGGGGAGCTGTTTTTT

V: TRBV18
J: TRBJ2-5
D: -
size: -
CDR3: CASSRIVTGETQYF
DNA: TGTGCCAGCTCCCGGATCGTGACGGGGGAGACCCAGTACTTC

V: TRBV7-2
J: TRBJ2-7
D: -
size: many
CDR3: CASSLGVGSYEQYF
DNA: TGTGCCAGCAGCTTAGGAGTAGGCTCCTACGAGCAGTACTTC

V: TRBV20-1
J: TRBJ2-1
D: TRBD2
size: -
CDR3: CSYSRRGVGEQFF
DNA: TGCAGTTACTCCCGGCGGGGGGTAGGTGAGCAGTTCTTC

V: TRBV5-1
J: TRBJ1-1
D: -
size: -
CDR3: CASSWHSIDTEAFF
DNA: TGCGCCAGCAGCTGGCACAGTATTGACACTGAAGCTTTCTTT

V: TRBV6-4
J: TRBJ2-5
D: TRBD1
size: few
CDR3: CASSDSSRGPCEETQYF
DNA: TGTGCCAGCAGTGACTCGTCGAGGGGGCCGTGTGAAGAGACCCAGTACTTC

V: TRBV20-1
J: TRBJ1-2
D: TRBD1
size: -
CDR3: CSVTGGEGYTF
DNA: TGCAGTGTGACAGGGGGCGAGGGCTACACCTTC

V: TRBV7-2
J: TRBJ2-5
D: TRBD2
size: many
CDR3: CASTNPREAGGITQYF
DNA: TGTGCCAGCACCAACCCCCGGGAGGCGGGGGGGATCACCCAGTACTTC

V: TRBV2
J: TRBJ2-7
D: -
size: few
CDR3: CASSQTVYGGQYF
DNA: TGTGCCAGCAGTCAAACAGTGTACGGGGGGCAGTACTTC

V: TRBV20-1
J: TRBJ2-5
D: TRBD2
size: few
CDR3: CSARPTGGGAEGIPETQYF
DNA: TGCAGTGCTCGCCCGACAGGCGGGGGGGCCGAAGGAATCCCAGAGACCCAGTACTTC

V: TRBV20-1
J: TRBJ2-2
D: -
size: few
CDR3: CSARGRTGADTGELFF
DNA: TGCAGTGCTAGAGGCCGGACGGGCGCGGACACCGGGGAGCTGTTTTTT

V: TRBV12-3/TRBV12-4
J: TRBJ1-1
D: -
size: -
CDR3: CASRRSGVTEAFF
DNA: TGTGCCAGCAGGAGGTCAGGGGTTACTGAAGCTTTCTTT

V: TRBV5-5
J: TRBJ2-3
D: -
size: -
CDR3: CASSLGIGTRTDTQYF
DNA: TGTGCCAGCAGCTTGGGCATAGGTACACGCACAGATACGCAGTATTTT

V: TRBV5-1
J: TRBJ1-2
D: -
size: -
CDR3: CASSFAGTNYGYTF
DNA: TGCGCCAGCAGCTTCGCCGGGACCAACTATGGCTACACCTTC

V: TRBV28
J: TRBJ2-5
D: -
size: few
CDR3: CATLRAFETQYF
DNA: TGTGCCACCTTGAGGGCCTTTGAGACCCAGTACTTC

V: TRBV28
J: TRBJ1-1
D: -
size: few
CDR3: CASLEGRETEAFF
DNA: TGTGCCAGCCTAGAGGGACGGGAGACTGAAGCTTTCTTT

V: TRBV6-2/TRBV6-3
J: TRBJ1-5
D: -
size: -
CDR3: CASRESNQPQHF
DNA: TGTGCCAGCAGGGAGAGCAATCAGCCCCAGCATTTT

V: TRBV24-1
J: TRBJ1-5
D: -
size: few
CDR3: CATTLRGGEGNQPQHF
DNA: TGTGCCACCACCTTACGAGGCGGAGAGGGCAATCAGCCCCAGCATTTT

V: TRBV6-5
J: TRBJ2-7
D: -
size: -
CDR3: CASSYSSSRSYEQYF
DNA: TGTGCCAGCAGTTACTCGAGTAGCCGGAGCTACGAGCAGTACTTC

V: TRBV4-1
J: TRBJ2-5
D: -
size: -
CDR3: CASSQTGSLETQYF
DNA: TGCGCCAGCAGCCAAACTGGGAGTTTAGAGACCCAGTACTTC

V: TRBV4-3
J: TRBJ1-1
D: -
size: -
CDR3: CASSQDGTTEAFF
DNA: TGCGCCAGCAGCCAAGATGGGACCACTGAAGCTTTCTTT

V: TRBV6-5
J: TRBJ2-3
D: -
size: many
CDR3: CASSSRGSGRDTQYF
DNA: TGTGCCAGCAGTTCTAGAGGGTCAGGGAGAGATACGCAGTATTTT

V: TRBV7-2
J: TRBJ2-5
D: -
size: few
CDR3: CASSFRRSHGETQYF
DNA: TGTGCCAGCAGCTTCCGACGGTCCCACGGGGAGACCCAGTACTTC

V: TRBV12-3/TRBV12-4
J: TRBJ2-1
D: -
size: -
CDR3: CASSFNYNEQFF
DNA: TGTGCCAGCAGTTTCAACTACAATGAGCAGTTCTTC

V: TRBV28
J: TRBJ1-5
D: -
size: -
CDR3: CASSLFPVNQPQHF
DNA: TGTGCCAGCAGTTTATTTCCAGTCAATCAGCCCCAGCATTTT